The 20 T cell receptor beta chains presented below share a single source sample, sequenced in a study of cytomegalovirus exposure and HLA in healthy donors. A multiplex PCR was run with 60 Vbeta primers and 13 Jbeta primers. Only in-frame clones appear in the TCRdb table, and some are missing; sequencing was by immunoSEQ multiplex PCR. The top ten hold roughly 2% of the sample, which has roughly 260,000 clones, 70% to 90% seen once. Input material: PBMCs. The receptors here all came from a woman between 35 and 50 years old in good health and CMV-seropositive.

The gene calls are TRBV27 and TRBJ2-7; 13 bases are shared with TRBD2. V lost 6 bases and J lost 2; bases outside the gene matches: 4. Per germline, CDR1 MNHEY and CDR2 SMNVEV (reference sequence). This CDR3 has 15 amino acids. For the CDR3, the DNA is TGTGCCAGCAGGATTACTAGCGGGAGGGCCTACGAGCAGTACTTC. Translated, it gives CASRITSGRAYEQYF.

This sequence joins TRBV15 and TRBJ2-1, with a possible D match to TRBD2 (5 bases). V shed 0 bases and J shed 5 bases, with 11 bases lying between them. The germline CDR1 and CDR2 sequences are LNHNV and YYDKDF (reference sequence). This CDR3 has 15 residues. CDR3 DNA sequence: TGTGCCACCAGCAGAGATCACGGGAATAACAATGAGCAGTTCTTC. Protein sequence: CATSRDHGNNNEQFF.

V is TRBV5-5 and J is TRBJ2-2, with 10 positions matching TRBD1. The CDR3 extends over 15 amino acids. J lost 6 bases, V lost 5 bases, and 7 bases had no gene match. Germline CDR1 reads SGHKS; CDR2 reads YYEKEE (reference sequence). The CDR3 sequence: CASSSGTGASGELFF. The CDR3 DNA sequence: TGTGCCAGCAGTTCCGGGACAGGGGCGTCCGGGGAGCTGTTTTTT.

Only one count was recorded for this clone. This chain connects TRBV19 to TRBJ2-5; no clear D gene. CDR1 LNHDA and CDR2 SQIVND come from the germline V gene (reference sequence). The CDR3 is 13 amino acids. With 3 bases removed from V and 2 bases from J, the gap between germline ends came to 7 bases. The CDR3 bases are TGTGCCAGTAGTATTCCGAGACAAGAGACCCAGTACTTC. Its translation: CASSIPRQETQYF.

The rearrangement joins TRBV11-3 to TRBJ2-5, with TRBD1 matching 9 bases. CDR3 length: 13 amino acids. With 5 bases clipped from V and 4 bases from J, the junction kept 2 bases outside the gene matches. The germline gives CDR1 SGHNT, CDR2 YENEEA. CDR3 DNA sequence: TGTGCCAGCAGCCGACAGGGGGGAGAGACCCAGTACTTC. It encodes CASSRQGGETQYF.

The chain links TRBV4-3 to TRBJ1-2; the D is unclear. V was pared by 0 bases and J by 7 bases, with 9 bases between. CDR3 length: 13 residues. Per germline, CDR1 LGHNA and CDR2 YSLEER. Here the CDR3 reads CASSQEPRTGYTF. The CDR3 nucleotides are TGCGCCAGCAGCCAAGAGCCCAGAACTGGCTACACCTTC.

The J gene is TRBJ2-7, the V gene TRBV30; no reliable D call. V lost 0 bases and J lost 5, with 5 bases in between. The CDR3 has 11 amino acids. Germline lookup yields CDR1 GTSNPN and CDR2 SVGIG (reference sequence). The CDR3 DNA follows: TGTGCCTGGAGTGTTGGCCACGAGCAGTACTTC. Amino acids: CAWSVGHEQYF.

This chain connects TRBV30 to TRBJ1-1; D is perhaps TRBD1 (5 bases). Per the germline V gene, CDR1 is GTSNPN and CDR2 is SVGIG (reference sequence). V lost 4 bases to trimming and J lost 4 bases, with 16 bases between them. The CDR3 sequence is 14 residues long. The CDR3 bases are TGTGCCTGGACCCGTGGGACGGGGGTCACTGAAGCTTTCTTT. Amino acids: CAWTRGTGVTEAFF.

On this clone itself: Other nucleotide sequences in the sample specify the same CDR3. This chain connects TRBV20-1 to TRBJ1-2; the D gene is possibly TRBD1 (6 bases). The CDR3 runs 11 residues. Deletions cut 6 bases from V and 8 bases from J, with 13 bases between. CDR1 is DFQATT, CDR2 SNEGSKA, per germline (reference sequence). CDR3 nucleotide sequence: TGCAGTGCAACCGGGACATACGGCTACACCTTC. It codes for CSATGTYGYTF.

This chain connects TRBV19 to TRBJ1-5; D uncertain. CDR3 size: 13 residues. CDR1 and CDR2 from the germline V gene are LNHDA and SQIVND (reference sequence). Deletions cut 7 bases from V and 6 bases from J, with 13 bases between. CDR3 in DNA: TGTGCCAGTAACGGTGGAGAGGGTCAGCCCCAGCATTTT. Protein: CASNGGEGQPQHF. Supplemented by reference TRBV19 and TRBJ1-5, the full variable domain reads DGGITQSPKYLFRKEGQNVTLSCEQNLNHDAMYWYRQDPGQGLRLIYYSQIVNDFQKGDIAEGYSVSREKKESFPLTVTSAQKNPTAFYLCASNGGEGQPQHFGDGTRLSIL.

The genes are TRBV2 and TRBJ1-5, with D maybe TRBD1 (5 bases). Trimming left V 6 bases short and J 6 bases short, with 15 bases between. The germline gives CDR1 SNHLY, CDR2 FYNNEI. The CDR3 has 14 residues. The CDR3 spells CASRERGSGQPQHF. In DNA form, the CDR3 reads TGTGCCAGCAGAGAAAGGGGTAGCGGTCAGCCCCAGCATTTT.

The V and J genes are TRBV5-1 and TRBJ2-5; maybe TRBD2 (5 bases). CDR1 and CDR2 from the germline V gene are SGHRS and YFSETQ. Between the trimmed V and J ends, which lost 0 bases and 2 bases, there was a span of 11 bases. The CDR3 has 15 residues. The CDR3: CASSLADERQETQYF. For the CDR3, the DNA is TGCGCCAGCAGCTTGGCCGATGAGCGGCAAGAGACCCAGTACTTC.

The chain carries TRBV28 and TRBJ1-1; D perhaps matches TRBD1 (5 bases). The V gene's germline CDR1 is MDHEN and CDR2 SYDVKM. V shed 2 bases and J shed 1 base, with 5 bases lying between them. The CDR3 totals 13 residues. The CDR3 spells CASSLTGNTEAFF. In nucleotides, the CDR3 is TGTGCCAGCAGTTTAACAGGGAACACTGAAGCTTTCTTT.

The V gene is TRBV6-5, the J gene TRBJ1-4; D not certain. V lost 0 bases and J 7 bases, leaving 15 bases between the germline ends. Germline V lookup: CDR1 MNHEY, CDR2 SVGAGI. The CDR3 spans 16 residues. The DNA for the CDR3 is TGTGCCAGCAGTTACTCGAGAGGGAATTTACGTGAAAAACTGTTTTTT. Encoded protein: CASSYSRGNLREKLFF.

Turning to this clone: Other DNA sequences within the sample encode an identical CDR3. This CDR3 reads CASSAQGANEQYF. CDR3 nucleotides: TGTGCCAGCAGTGCTCAAGGGGCCAACGAGCAGTACTTC. This chain uses TRBV2 with TRBJ2-7; maybe TRBD1 (5 bases). Germline V CDR1 and CDR2: SNHLY, FYNNEI. The CDR3 loop spans 13 amino acids. Trimming cost V 4 bases and J 5 bases, with 12 bases left between them.

The chain couples TRBV7-3 to TRBJ2-2; D might be TRBD2 (6 bases). V lost 3 bases to trimming and J lost 5 bases, with 10 bases between them. The germline V gene has CDR1 SGHTA and CDR2 FQGTGA. This CDR3 contains 14 residues. The CDR3 reads CASSLSGLTGELFF. The CDR3 DNA follows: TGTGCCAGCAGCTTGAGCGGGTTGACCGGGGAGCTGTTTTTT.

The gene calls are TRBV10-3 and TRBJ2-5; 10 positions agree with TRBD2. The CDR3 has 15 amino acids. The V gene's germline CDR1 is ENHRY and CDR2 SYGVKD. Losses at the gene ends were 10 bases for V and 1 base for J; bases not matched to a gene: 9. The CDR3 spells CATGVAGGGQETQYF. CDR3 nucleotides: TGTGCCACCGGGGTAGCGGGAGGAGGCCAAGAGACCCAGTACTTC.

The V and J genes are TRBV28 and TRBJ2-7; the D gene is possibly TRBD1 (5 bases). V was clipped by 7 bases and J by 0 bases, with 22 bases between them. Germline V gives CDR1 MDHEN, CDR2 SYDVKM. The CDR3 has 17 residues. The CDR3 is CASTVSFGQGFSYEQYF. CDR3 nucleotide sequence: TGTGCCAGCACGGTGTCTTTTGGGCAGGGATTCTCCTACGAGCAGTACTTC.

The table lists this clone with a few counts. This chain joins TRBV19 and TRBJ2-5; TRBD2 might be the D (5 bases). The J call is uncertain, as TRBJ2-7 better fits the DNA end. The CDR3 runs to 13 residues. Germline V lookup: CDR1 LNHDA, CDR2 SQIVND (reference sequence). DNA for the CDR3: TGTGCCAGTAGTAGGGAGAAGCACTACGAGCAGTACTTC. It codes for CASSREKHYEQYF.

This clone has more than one count but fewer than ten. V is TRBV5-6 and J is TRBJ2-1, with TRBD1 identical over 11 bases. With V trimmed by 3 bases and J by 7 bases, 3 bases remained unmatched. The CDR3 runs 14 residues. Germline V gives CDR1 SGHDT, CDR2 YYEEEE. The CDR3 sequence is CASSWDRGMNEQFF. CDR3 DNA: TGTGCCAGCAGCTGGGACAGGGGGATGAATGAGCAGTTCTTC.